These 10 T cell receptor beta chains were sequenced from one sample in a study of blood T cell repertoires in COVID-19. Sequencing was performed with immunoSEQ multiplex PCR; in TCRdb, only in-frame clones are kept and a portion is missing. This table holds 250,000 or so clones, approximately 89% found once. The material sequenced was PBMCs or T cells enriched from blood (not recorded which). All receptors derive from a man aged 40-49 years who had been exposed to COVID-19.

The V gene is TRBV4-1, the J gene TRBJ2-6, with a tentative D call TRBD1 (6 bases). The CDR3 extends over 17 amino acids. Trimming pared 1 base from V and 4 bases from J, leaving 14 bases between. The V gene's germline CDR1 is MGHRA and CDR2 YSYEKL. This chain's CDR3 is CASSQGRGRAGANVLTF. CDR3 DNA: TGCGCCAGCAGCCAAGGCAGGGGACGCGCGGGGGCCAACGTCCTGACTTTC.

This clone showed up just once. This rearrangement joins TRBV7-2 to TRBJ2-1, with D possibly being TRBD2 (6 bases). CDR3 size: 16 residues. CDR1 is SGHTA and CDR2 is FQGNSA in the germline V gene. V lost 2 bases, J lost 6 bases, and 17 bases lay in between. The chain's CDR3 is CASSLSPQYSGNEQFF. CDR3 nucleotides: TGTGCCAGCAGCTTATCACCCCAATATAGCGGCAATGAGCAGTTCTTC.

This chain links TRBV3-1 (or the pseudogene TRBV3-2) with TRBJ2-3; TRBD1 matches 9 bases. V lost 1 base, J lost 4 bases, and 3 bases stayed unmatched. This CDR3 contains 15 residues. Germline V gives CDR1 LGHDT, CDR2 YNNKEL (reference sequence). The CDR3 reads CASSQVGTGSDTQYF. Here the CDR3 DNA reads TGTGCCAGCAGCCAAGTTGGGACAGGGTCAGATACGCAGTATTTT.

This chain links TRBV7-9 with TRBJ1-2, with TRBD1 identical over 7 bases. V lost 4 bases to trimming and J lost 6 bases; unmatched junction nucleotides: 11. Germline V CDR1 and CDR2: SEHNR, FQNEAQ (reference sequence). This CDR3 contains 15 residues. The CDR3 DNA reads TGTGCCAGCAGCTCACAGGGGTTAGTTGAGGATGGCTACACCTTC. It codes for CASSSQGLVEDGYTF.

V and J are TRBV28 and TRBJ2-7; no clear D gene. CDR1 is MDHEN and CDR2 is SYDVKM in the germline V gene. The CDR3 contains 12 residues. Trimming removed 2 bases at V and 7 bases at J, with 9 bases between. CDR3 sequence (DNA): TGTGCCAGCAGTTTAGAAGTCCAGGAGCAGTACTTC. This encodes CASSLEVQEQYF.

The rearrangement uses TRBV10-3 and TRBJ1-5, with no clear D. CDR3 size: 13 residues. Trimming took off 4 bases at V and 6 bases at J, with 10 bases between the two ends. Germline V gives CDR1 ENHRY, CDR2 SYGVKD. The CDR3 is CAISAGEGQPQHF. The CDR3 nucleotides read TGTGCCATCAGTGCGGGTGAAGGTCAGCCCCAGCATTTT.

This clone has just one count. This chain uses TRBV3-1 (or the pseudogene TRBV3-2) with TRBJ1-1, with 7 positions matching TRBD1. V was clipped by 3 bases and J by 4 bases; unmatched bases: 2. The CDR3 covers 13 residues. CDR1 is LGHDT, CDR2 YNNKEL, per germline (reference sequence). For the CDR3, the DNA is TGTGCCAGCAGCCATCAGGGGGGCACTGAAGCTTTCTTT. It specifies CASSHQGGTEAFF.

The chain links TRBV4-3 to TRBJ2-7, with D perhaps TRBD1 (6 bases). Trimming took 4 bases from V and 6 from J, leaving 19 bases between them. Germline V gives CDR1 LGHNA, CDR2 YSLEER. The CDR3 totals 15 residues. The CDR3 nucleotides are TGCGCCAGCAGCCCCGAAACAGGGTTAATGGGCGAGCAGTACTTC. Its translation is CASSPETGLMGEQYF.

The V and J genes are TRBV6-2 or TRBV6-3 and TRBJ2-2; D perhaps matches TRBD2 (5 bases). The CDR3 length is 17 residues. V lost 4 bases and J lost 0, with 15 bases in between. CDR1 MNHEY and CDR2 SVGEGT come from the germline V gene. CDR3 nucleotides: TGTGCCAGCAGTTGGGAGCGAGGACTCGCGAACACCGGGGAGCTGTTTTTT. Residues: CASSWERGLANTGELFF.

V and J are TRBV27 and TRBJ1-5; D unresolved. There are 13 residues in the CDR3. Germline V lookup: CDR1 MNHEY, CDR2 SMNVEV (reference sequence). Trimming pared 6 bases from V and 2 bases from J, leaving 8 bases between. The CDR3 loop is CASRGLGNQPQHF. In DNA form, the CDR3 reads TGTGCCAGCAGGGGTCTAGGCAATCAGCCCCAGCATTTT.